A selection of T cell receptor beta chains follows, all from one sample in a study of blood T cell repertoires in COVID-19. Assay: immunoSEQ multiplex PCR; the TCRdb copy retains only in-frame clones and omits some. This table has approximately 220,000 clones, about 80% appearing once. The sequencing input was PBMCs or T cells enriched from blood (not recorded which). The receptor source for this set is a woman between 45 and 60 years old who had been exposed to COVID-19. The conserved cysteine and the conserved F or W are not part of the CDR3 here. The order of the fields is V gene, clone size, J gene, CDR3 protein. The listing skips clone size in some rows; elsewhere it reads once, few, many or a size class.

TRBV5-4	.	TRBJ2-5	ASSSDGLIPDEETQY
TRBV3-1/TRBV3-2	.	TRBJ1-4	ASSQTATGWGEKLF
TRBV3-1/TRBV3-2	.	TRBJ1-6	ASSQEGRGSPLH
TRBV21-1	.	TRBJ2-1	ASSKERDSPYSYNEQF
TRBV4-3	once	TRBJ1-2	ASSQGAGAYGYT
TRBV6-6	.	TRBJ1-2	ASSPSSGNYGYT
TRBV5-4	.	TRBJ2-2	ASSLIRTGFITGELF
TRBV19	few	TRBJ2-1	ASSIELTLAGTYNEQF
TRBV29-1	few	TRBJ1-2	SVVGQANYGYT
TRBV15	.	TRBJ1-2	ATSRDRGNYGYT
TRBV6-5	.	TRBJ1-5	ASNLGPQDNQPQH
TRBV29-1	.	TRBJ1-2	SVEWPGYGYT
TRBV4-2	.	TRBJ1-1	ASSQDPGMNTEAF
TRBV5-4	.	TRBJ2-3	ASSDGGKGTDTQY
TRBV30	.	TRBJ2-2	ARGQGGTGELF
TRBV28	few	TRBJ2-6	ASSSPQGANVLT